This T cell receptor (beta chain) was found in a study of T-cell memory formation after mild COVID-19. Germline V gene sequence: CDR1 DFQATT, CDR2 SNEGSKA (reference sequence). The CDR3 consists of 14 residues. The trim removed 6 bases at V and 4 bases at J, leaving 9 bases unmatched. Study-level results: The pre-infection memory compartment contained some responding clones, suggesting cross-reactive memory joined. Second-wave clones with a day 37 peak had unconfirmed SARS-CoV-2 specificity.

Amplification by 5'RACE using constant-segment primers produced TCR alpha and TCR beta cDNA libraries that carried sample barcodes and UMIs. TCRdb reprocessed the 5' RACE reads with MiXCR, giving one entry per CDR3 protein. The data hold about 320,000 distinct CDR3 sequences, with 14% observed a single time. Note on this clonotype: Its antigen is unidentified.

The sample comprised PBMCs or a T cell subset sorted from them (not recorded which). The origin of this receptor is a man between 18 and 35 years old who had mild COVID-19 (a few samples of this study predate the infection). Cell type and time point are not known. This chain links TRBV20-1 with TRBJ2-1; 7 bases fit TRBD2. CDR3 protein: CSAYFGGGYNEQFF. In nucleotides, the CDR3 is TGCAGTGCCTACTTCGGCGGGGGTTACAATGAGCAGTTCTTC.